Listed below are T cell receptor beta chains from one sample, sequenced in a study of cytomegalovirus exposure and HLA in healthy donors. This table comes from immunoSEQ multiplex PCR, and its TCRdb copy is limited to in-frame clones, with some not included. The sample carries more than 95,000 clones, less than 80% recorded once. The sequencing input was PBMCs. The receptor set was obtained from a woman aged 45-59 years in good health and CMV-seronegative. Each CDR3 is given with its conserved first and last residue. Each record gives: clone size, D gene, V gene, J gene, CDR3 protein, CDR3 DNA. A D gene is named only where the DNA matches it firmly. Only part of the rows carry a size: once, few, many, or a class if the clone is expanded.

.	.	TRBV9	TRBJ2-7	CASSVGVGYERYF	TGTGCCAGCAGCGTAGGGGTAGGATACGAGCGGTACTTC
.	.	TRBV5-4	TRBJ1-6	CASRMMGGESPLHF	TGTGCCAGCAGGATGATGGGGGGAGAGTCACCCCTCCACTTT
.	.	TRBV7-9	TRBJ2-1	CASSLEVGRGDEQFF	TGTGCCAGCAGCTTAGAGGTGGGTCGGGGTGATGAGCAGTTCTTC
.	TRBD2	TRBV7-2	TRBJ2-3	CASSLGWLAGGPDTQYF	TGTGCCAGCAGCTTAGGCTGGCTAGCGGGAGGGCCAGATACGCAGTATTTT
few	TRBD2	TRBV6-5	TRBJ2-3	CASRASGTSTDTQYF	TGTGCCAGCAGGGCTAGCGGGACGAGCACAGATACGCAGTATTTT
.	.	TRBV7-2	TRBJ2-1	CASSPLEGEQFF	TGTGCCAGCAGCCCCCTAGAAGGTGAGCAGTTCTTC
.	.	TRBV10-3	TRBJ1-2	CAISGRQWGWGYGYTF	TGTGCCATCAGTGGTCGACAGTGGGGATGGGGCTATGGCTACACCTTC
.	TRBD2	TRBV7-8	TRBJ2-7	CASNLARLAGGPTYEQYF	TGTGCCAGCAACTTAGCGCGTCTAGCGGGAGGCCCGACCTACGAGCAGTACTTC
.	.	TRBV6-5	TRBJ2-7	CASSYSAVSSYEQYF	TGTGCCAGCAGTTACTCAGCGGTTAGCTCCTACGAGCAGTACTTC
.	.	TRBV19	TRBJ1-3	CATLGRGISGNTIYF	TGTGCCACATTAGGGCGGGGGATCTCTGGAAACACCATATATTTT
.	TRBD2	TRBV4-3	TRBJ2-1	CASSQDGLAGYNEQFF	TGCGCCAGCAGCCAAGACGGACTAGCGGGCTACAATGAGCAGTTCTTC
.	.	TRBV28	TRBJ1-3	CASSTPGGSGNTIYF	TGTGCCAGCAGTACCCCAGGAGGGTCTGGAAACACCATATATTTT
.	TRBD2	TRBV5-4	TRBJ2-1	CASSFTGLAVGEQFF	TGTGCCAGCAGCTTTACTGGACTAGCGGTAGGTGAGCAGTTCTTC
.	.	TRBV7-9	TRBJ1-2	CSSSQGYGYTF	TGTTCCAGCAGCCAGGGGTATGGCTACACCTTC
.	.	TRBV6-1	TRBJ1-5	CASTWQGNQPQHF	TGTGCCAGCACTTGGCAGGGCAATCAGCCCCAGCATTTT
.	.	TRBV5-1	TRBJ2-3	CASSLLQSTDTQYF	TGCGCCAGCAGCTTGTTACAGAGCACAGATACGCAGTATTTT
.	.	TRBV27	TRBJ2-1	CASSFPGAYNEQFF	TGTGCCAGCAGTTTCCCCGGGGCCTACAATGAGCAGTTCTTC
.	TRBD2	TRBV5-4	TRBJ2-2	CASSLVLASNTGELFF	TGTGCCAGCAGCTTGGTACTAGCGTCGAACACCGGGGAGCTGTTTTTT
.	TRBD2	TRBV28	TRBJ2-1	CASSPGLVGYEQFF	TGTGCCAGCAGCCCCGGACTAGTCGGTTATGAGCAGTTCTTC
.	.	TRBV7-9	TRBJ2-1	CASSLGYRETNEQFF	TGTGCCAGCAGCTTAGGCTACAGGGAAACGAATGAGCAGTTCTTC
few	.	TRBV2	TRBJ2-7	CASSEGRVLEQYF	TGTGCCAGCAGTGAGGGCAGGGTACTGGAGCAGTACTTC
.	.	TRBV18	TRBJ2-4	CASSLGENIQYF	TGTGCCAGCTCCCTAGGGGAAAACATTCAGTACTTC
.	.	TRBV2	TRBJ1-4	CASHRINEKLFF	TGTGCCAGCCACAGAATTAATGAAAAACTGTTTTTT
.	.	TRBV27	TRBJ2-2	CASSLQWTGELFF	TGTGCCAGCAGTCTACAGTGGACCGGGGAGCTGTTTTTT
.	.	TRBV27	TRBJ2-5	CASRVNGQETQYF	TGTGCCAGCAGGGTAAACGGCCAAGAGACCCAGTACTTC
.	TRBD2	TRBV5-1	TRBJ2-3	CASSFDGTSTGTQYF	TGCGCCAGCAGCTTCGACGGGACTAGCACAGGTACGCAGTATTTT